The T cell receptor (beta chain) described here comes from a study of T cell changes during pregnancy in multiple sclerosis. The CDR3 runs to 15 residues. Germline CDR1 MNHNS, CDR2 SASEGT. V dropped 5 bases and J dropped 8; count of bases not matched to a gene: 14. TCRdb's copy holds only in-frame clones and misses some; the assay was immunoSEQ multiplex PCR. The top ten clones hold 1.5% to 2% of a sample with tens of thousands of clones, approximately 90% of them seen once. This receptor was identified in a female donor in good health, enrolled as a control in a pregnancy study. J is TRBJ2-5 and V is TRBV6-1; TRBD1 aligns across 7 bases. This material consisted of peripheral blood, taken in the first trimester of pregnancy. The CDR3 coding sequence is TGTGCCAGCAGTCCCCAGGTAGGGACAGCAGGCACCCAGTACTTC. Translated, it gives CASSPQVGTAGTQYF.